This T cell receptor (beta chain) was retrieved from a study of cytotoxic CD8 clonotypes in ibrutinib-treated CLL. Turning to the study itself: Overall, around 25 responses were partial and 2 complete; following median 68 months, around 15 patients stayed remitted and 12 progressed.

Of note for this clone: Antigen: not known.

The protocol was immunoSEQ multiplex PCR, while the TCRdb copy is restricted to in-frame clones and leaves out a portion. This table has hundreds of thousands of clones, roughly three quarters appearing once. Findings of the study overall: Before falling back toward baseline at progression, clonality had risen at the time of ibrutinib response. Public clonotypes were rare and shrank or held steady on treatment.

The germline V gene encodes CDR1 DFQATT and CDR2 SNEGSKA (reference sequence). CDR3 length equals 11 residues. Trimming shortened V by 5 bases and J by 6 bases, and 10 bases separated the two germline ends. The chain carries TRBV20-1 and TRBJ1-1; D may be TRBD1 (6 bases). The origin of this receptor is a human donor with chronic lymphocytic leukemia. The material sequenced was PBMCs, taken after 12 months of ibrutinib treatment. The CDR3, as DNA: TGCAGTGCTGGGGGGGGCGCTGAAGCTTTCTTT. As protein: CSAGGGAEAFF.